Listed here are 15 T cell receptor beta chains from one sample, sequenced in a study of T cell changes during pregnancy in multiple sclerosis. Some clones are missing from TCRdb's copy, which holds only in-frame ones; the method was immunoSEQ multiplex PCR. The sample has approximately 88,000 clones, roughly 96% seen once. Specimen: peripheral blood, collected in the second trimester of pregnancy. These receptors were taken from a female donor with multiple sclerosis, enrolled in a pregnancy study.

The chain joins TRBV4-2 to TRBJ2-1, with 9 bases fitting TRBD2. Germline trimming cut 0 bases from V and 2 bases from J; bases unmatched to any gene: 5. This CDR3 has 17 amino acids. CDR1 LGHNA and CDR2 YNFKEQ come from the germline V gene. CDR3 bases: TGTGCCAGCAGCCAAGAAGGGGCTAGCGGGACCTACAATGAGCAGTTCTTC. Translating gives CASSQEGASGTYNEQFF.

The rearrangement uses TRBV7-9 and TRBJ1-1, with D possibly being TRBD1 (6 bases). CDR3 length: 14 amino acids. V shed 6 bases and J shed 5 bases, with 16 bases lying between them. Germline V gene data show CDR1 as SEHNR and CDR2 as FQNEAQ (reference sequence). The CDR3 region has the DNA TGTGCCAGCAGACTCGTAGGGGGTCAGACTGAAGCTTTCTTT. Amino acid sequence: CASRLVGGQTEAFF.

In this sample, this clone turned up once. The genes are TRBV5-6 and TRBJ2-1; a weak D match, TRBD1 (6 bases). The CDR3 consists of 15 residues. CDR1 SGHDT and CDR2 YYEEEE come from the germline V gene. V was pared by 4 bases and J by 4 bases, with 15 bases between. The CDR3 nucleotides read TGTGCCAGCAGCCCCCTGACAGGCCAATACAATGAGCAGTTCTTC. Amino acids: CASSPLTGQYNEQFF.

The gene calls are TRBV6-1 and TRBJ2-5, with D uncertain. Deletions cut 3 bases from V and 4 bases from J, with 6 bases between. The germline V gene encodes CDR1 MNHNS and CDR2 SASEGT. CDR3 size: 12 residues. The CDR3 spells CASSDNGETQYF. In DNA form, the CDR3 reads TGTGCCAGCAGTGATAACGGAGAGACCCAGTACTTC.

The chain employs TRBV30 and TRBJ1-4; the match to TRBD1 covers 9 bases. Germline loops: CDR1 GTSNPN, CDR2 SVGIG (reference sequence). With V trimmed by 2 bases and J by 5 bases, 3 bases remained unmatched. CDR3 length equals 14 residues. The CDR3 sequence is CAWSYGTGNEKLFF. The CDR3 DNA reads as TGTGCCTGGAGTTACGGGACAGGGAATGAAAAACTGTTTTTT.

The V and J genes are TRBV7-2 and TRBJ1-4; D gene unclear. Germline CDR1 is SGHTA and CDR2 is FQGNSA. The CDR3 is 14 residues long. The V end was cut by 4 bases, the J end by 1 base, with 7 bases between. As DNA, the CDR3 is TGTGCCAGCAGCTCGACTGTAACTAATGAAAAACTGTTTTTT. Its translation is CASSSTVTNEKLFF.

CDR3 sequence: CASSTTGLNEKLFF. DNA of the CDR3: TGCGCCAGCAGCACGACAGGCCTTAATGAAAAACTGTTTTTT. The genes are TRBV5-1 and TRBJ1-4, with D perhaps TRBD1 (6 bases). CDR1 SGHRS and CDR2 YFSETQ come from the germline V gene. Deletions cut 4 bases from V and 4 bases from J, with 11 bases between. The CDR3 extends over 14 amino acids.

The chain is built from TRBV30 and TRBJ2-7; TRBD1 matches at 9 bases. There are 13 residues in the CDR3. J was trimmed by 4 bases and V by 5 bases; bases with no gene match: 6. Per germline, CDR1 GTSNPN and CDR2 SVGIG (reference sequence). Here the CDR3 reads CAWGTGREYEQYF. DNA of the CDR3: TGTGCCTGGGGGACAGGGCGGGAATACGAGCAGTACTTC.

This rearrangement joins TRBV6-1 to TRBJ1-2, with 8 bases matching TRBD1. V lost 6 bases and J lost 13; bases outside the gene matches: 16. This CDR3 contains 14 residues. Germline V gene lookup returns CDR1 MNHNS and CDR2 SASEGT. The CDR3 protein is CASRSLGTGQGLTF. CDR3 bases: TGTGCCAGCAGATCCTTGGGGACAGGCCAGGGGCTCACCTTC.

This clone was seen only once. CDR3 in amino acids: CATSYDRGPYEQYF. The CDR3 region has the DNA TGTGCCACCAGCTACGACAGGGGCCCCTACGAGCAGTACTTC. The V call is TRBV15, the J call TRBJ2-7; 8 bases align to TRBD1. The V gene's germline CDR1 is LNHNV and CDR2 YYDKDF (reference sequence). V trimming: 5 bases; J trimming: 2 bases; junction bases outside the gene matches: 5. This CDR3 spans 14 amino acids.

The CDR3 bases are TGCGCCAGCAGCATGGGACTAGCGGGAGCCGATGAGCAGTTCTTC. Translated: CASSMGLAGADEQFF. The V gene is TRBV5-1, the J gene TRBJ2-1; the match to TRBD2 covers 14 bases. J gave up 8 bases and V 4 bases, and 5 bases lay outside the gene matches. The germline CDR1 and CDR2 sequences are SGHRS and YFSETQ. The CDR3 sequence is 15 residues long. Together with reference TRBV5-1 and TRBJ2-1, the CDR3 gives the full variable domain: KAGVTQTPRYLIKTRGQQVTLSCSPISGHRSVSWYQQTPGQGLQFLFEYFSETQRNKGNFPGRFSGRQFSNSRSEMNVSTLELGDSALYLCASSMGLAGADEQFFGPGTRLTVL.

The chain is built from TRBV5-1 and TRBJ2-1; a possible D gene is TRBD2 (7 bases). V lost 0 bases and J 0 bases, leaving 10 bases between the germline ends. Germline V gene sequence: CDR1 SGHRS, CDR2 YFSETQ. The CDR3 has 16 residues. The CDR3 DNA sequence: TGCGCCAGCAGCTTGGAGGGGGGGGGCTCCTACAATGAGCAGTTCTTC. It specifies CASSLEGGGSYNEQFF.

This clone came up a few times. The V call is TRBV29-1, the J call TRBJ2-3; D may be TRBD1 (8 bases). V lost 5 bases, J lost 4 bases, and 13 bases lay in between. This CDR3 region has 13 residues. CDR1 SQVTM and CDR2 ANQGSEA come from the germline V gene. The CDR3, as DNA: TGCAGCGTTCTTACAGGGGGGGCAGATACGCAGTATTTT. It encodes CSVLTGGADTQYF.

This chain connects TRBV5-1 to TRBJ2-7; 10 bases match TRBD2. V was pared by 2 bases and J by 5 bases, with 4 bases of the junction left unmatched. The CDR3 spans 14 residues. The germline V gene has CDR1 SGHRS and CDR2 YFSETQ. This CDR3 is CASSFSSGSNEQYF. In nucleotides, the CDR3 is TGCGCCAGCAGCTTCTCTAGCGGGAGCAACGAGCAGTACTTC.

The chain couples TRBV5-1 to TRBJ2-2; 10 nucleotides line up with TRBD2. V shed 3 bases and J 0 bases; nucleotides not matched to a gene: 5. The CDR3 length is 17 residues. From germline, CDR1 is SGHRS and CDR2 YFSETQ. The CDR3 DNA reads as TGCGCCAGCAGCTACGGGACTAGCGCCCCGAACACCGGGGAGCTGTTTTTT. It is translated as CASSYGTSAPNTGELFF.